This TCR beta chain was captured in a study of PD-L1 blockade in urothelial cancer. As for the study in general: At 3 weeks (second dose) and 6 weeks after starting treatment, blood was analyzed. General study points: Lower than median blood TCR clonality before treatment predicted better survival.

Synthetic analogs of TCR templates were spiked into every PCR. Clones were read by immunoSEQ multiplex PCR, and TCRdb kept only the in-frame ones, dropping some. This sample yields more than 95,000 clones, of which around 89% are seen a single time; about 1.8% belongs to the top ten. This CDR3 spans 13 amino acids. The ends lost 2 bases at V and 6 bases at J; junction bases unmatched: 4. Germline CDR1 reads GTSNPN; CDR2 reads SVGIG (reference sequence). Time point in this sample: peripheral blood 6 weeks after treatment start. Urothelial carcinoma in patients was locally advanced or metastatic. The sample holds one count of this clone. What it recognizes is unknown.

The source is a man aged 60-69 years with urothelial cancer. The chain combines TRBV30 with TRBJ1-1, with 9 nucleotides matching TRBD1. Sequencing was performed on PBMCs, taken around atezolizumab (anti-PD-L1) treatment. CDR3 amino acids: CAWSLTGGAEAFF. The CDR3 DNA reads TGTGCCTGGAGTTTGACAGGGGGAGCTGAAGCTTTCTTT. The variable domain in full, completed from reference TRBV30 and TRBJ1-1, reads SQTIHQWPATLVQPVGSPLSLECTVEGTSNPNLYWYRQAAGRGLQLLFYSVGIGQISSEVPQNLSASRPQDRQFILSSKKLLLSDSGFYLCAWSLTGGAEAFFGQGTRLTVV.